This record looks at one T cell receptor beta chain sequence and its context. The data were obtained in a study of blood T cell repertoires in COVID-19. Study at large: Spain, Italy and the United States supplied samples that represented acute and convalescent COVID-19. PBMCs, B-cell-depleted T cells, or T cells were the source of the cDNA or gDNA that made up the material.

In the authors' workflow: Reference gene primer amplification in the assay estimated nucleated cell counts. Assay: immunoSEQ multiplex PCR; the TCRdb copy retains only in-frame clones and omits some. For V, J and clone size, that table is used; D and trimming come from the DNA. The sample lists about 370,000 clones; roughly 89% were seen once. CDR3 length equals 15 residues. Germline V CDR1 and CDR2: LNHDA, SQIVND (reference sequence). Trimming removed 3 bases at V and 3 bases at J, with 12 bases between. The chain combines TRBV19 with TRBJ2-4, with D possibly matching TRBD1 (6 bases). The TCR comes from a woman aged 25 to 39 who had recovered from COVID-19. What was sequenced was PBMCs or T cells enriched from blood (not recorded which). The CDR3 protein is CASSIWGPDKNIQYF. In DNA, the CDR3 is TGTGCCAGTAGTATCTGGGGGCCTGACAAAAACATTCAGTACTTC.